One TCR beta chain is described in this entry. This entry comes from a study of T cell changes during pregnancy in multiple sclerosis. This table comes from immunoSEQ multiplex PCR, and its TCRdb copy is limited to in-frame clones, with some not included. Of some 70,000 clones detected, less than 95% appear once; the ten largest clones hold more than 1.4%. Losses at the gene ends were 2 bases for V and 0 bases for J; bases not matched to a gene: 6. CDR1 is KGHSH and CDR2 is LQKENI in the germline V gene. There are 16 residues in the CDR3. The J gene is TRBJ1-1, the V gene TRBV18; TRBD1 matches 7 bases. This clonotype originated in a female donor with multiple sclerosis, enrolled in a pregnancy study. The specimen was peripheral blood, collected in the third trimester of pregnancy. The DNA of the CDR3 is TGTGCCAGCTCACCAGTAGAGGGGGCCCTGAACACTGAAGCTTTCTTT. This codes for CASSPVEGALNTEAFF.